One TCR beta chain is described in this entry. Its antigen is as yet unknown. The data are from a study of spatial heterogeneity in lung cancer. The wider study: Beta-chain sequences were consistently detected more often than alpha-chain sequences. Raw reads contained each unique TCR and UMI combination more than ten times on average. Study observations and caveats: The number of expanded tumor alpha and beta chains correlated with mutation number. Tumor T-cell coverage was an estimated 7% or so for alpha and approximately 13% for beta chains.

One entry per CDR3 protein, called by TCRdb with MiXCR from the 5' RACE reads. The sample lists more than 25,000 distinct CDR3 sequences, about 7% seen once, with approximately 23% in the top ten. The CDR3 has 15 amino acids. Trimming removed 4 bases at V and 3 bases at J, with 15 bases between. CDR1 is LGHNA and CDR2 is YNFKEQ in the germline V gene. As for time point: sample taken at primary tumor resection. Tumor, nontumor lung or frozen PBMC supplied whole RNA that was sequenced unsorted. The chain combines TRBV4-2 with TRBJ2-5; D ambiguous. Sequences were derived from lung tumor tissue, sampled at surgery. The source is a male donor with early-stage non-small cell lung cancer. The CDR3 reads CASSPKSIDEETQYF. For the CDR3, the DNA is TGTGCCAGCAGCCCAAAGAGCATAGATGAAGAGACCCAGTACTTC.